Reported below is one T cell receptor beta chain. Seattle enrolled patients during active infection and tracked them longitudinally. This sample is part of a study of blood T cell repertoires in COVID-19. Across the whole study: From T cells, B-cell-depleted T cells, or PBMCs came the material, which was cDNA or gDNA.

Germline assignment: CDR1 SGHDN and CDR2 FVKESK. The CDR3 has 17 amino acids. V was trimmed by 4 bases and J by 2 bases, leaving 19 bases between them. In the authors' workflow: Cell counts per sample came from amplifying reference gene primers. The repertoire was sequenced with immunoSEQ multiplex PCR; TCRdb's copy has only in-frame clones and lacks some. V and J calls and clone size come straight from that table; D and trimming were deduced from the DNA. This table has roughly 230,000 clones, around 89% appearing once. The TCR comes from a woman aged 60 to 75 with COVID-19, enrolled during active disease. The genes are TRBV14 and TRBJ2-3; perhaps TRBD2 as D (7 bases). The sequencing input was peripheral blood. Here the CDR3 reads CASSRRGGGGFTDTQYF. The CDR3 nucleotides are TGTGCCAGCAGCCGCAGAGGCGGGGGCGGCTTCACAGATACGCAGTATTTT.